This TCR beta chain was observed in a study of human T cells and chemical hapten exposure. Looking at the study overall: Patch tests applied 0.01% DPC to the upper back, read at 6 days.

The time point denotes: patch test 3, about 24 weeks after DPC sensitization. Treatment here: therapeutic diphenylcyclopropenone sensitization with weekly scalp DPC. TCRdb independently ran MiXCR on the RACE reads; one entry per CDR3 protein. The sample records about 160,000 distinct CDR3 sequences, 28% being singletons. The sequencing used whole blood, collected in connection with sensitization to the hapten diphenylcyclopropenone (DPC). The sequence was obtained from a woman in her late teens or twenties with alopecia areata. Some clones in this sample may be carry-over from other donors' samples.

The CDR3 spells CASSPRRDADTQYF. In DNA form, the CDR3 reads TGTGCCAGCAGCCCGCGGAGGGATGCAGATACGCAGTATTTT. V usage is TRBV7-3 and J usage is TRBJ2-3; TRBD2 might be the D (6 bases). The germline gives CDR1 SGHTA, CDR2 FQGTGA. The CDR3 runs 14 residues. With 5 bases removed from V and 4 bases from J, the gap between germline ends came to 13 bases.